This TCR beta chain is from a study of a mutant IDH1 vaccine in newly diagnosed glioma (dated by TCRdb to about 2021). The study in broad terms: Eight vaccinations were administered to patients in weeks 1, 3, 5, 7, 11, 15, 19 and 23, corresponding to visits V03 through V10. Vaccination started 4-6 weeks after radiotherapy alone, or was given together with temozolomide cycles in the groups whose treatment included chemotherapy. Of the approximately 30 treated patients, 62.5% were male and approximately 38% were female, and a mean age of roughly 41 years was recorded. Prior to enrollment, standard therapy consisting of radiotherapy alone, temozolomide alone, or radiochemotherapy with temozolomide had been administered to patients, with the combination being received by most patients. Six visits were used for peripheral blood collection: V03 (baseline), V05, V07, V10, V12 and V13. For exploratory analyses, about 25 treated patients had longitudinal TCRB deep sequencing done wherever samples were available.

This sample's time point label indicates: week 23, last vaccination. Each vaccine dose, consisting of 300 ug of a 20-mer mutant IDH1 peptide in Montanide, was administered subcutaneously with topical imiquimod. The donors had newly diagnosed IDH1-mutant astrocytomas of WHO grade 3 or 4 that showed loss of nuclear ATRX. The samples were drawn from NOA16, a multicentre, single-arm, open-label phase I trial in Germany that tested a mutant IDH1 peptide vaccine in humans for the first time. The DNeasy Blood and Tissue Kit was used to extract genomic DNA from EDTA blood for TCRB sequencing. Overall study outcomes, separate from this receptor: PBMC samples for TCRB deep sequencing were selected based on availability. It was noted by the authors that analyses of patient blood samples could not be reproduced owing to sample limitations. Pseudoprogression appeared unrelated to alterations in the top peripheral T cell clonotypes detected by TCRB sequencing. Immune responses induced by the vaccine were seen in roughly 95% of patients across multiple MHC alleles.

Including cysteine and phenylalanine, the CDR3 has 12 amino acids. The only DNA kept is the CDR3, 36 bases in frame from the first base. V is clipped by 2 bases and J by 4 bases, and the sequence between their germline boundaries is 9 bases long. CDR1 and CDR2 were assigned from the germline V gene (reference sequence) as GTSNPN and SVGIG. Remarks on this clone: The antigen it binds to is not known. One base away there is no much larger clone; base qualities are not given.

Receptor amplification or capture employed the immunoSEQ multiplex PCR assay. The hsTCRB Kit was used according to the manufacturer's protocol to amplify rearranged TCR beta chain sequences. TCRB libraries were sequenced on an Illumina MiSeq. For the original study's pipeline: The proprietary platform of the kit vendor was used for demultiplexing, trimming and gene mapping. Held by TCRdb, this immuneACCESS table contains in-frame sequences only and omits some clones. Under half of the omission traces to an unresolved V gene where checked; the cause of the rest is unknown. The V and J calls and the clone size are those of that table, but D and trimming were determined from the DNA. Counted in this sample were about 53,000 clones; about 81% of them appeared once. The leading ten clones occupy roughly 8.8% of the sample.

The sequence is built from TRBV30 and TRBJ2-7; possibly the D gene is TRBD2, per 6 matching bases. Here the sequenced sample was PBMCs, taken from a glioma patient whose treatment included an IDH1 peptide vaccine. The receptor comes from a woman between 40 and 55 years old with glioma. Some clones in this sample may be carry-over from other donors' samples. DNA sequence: TGTGCCTGGAGTCCCAGCGGGTACGAGCAGTACTTC. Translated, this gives CAWSPSGYEQYF.